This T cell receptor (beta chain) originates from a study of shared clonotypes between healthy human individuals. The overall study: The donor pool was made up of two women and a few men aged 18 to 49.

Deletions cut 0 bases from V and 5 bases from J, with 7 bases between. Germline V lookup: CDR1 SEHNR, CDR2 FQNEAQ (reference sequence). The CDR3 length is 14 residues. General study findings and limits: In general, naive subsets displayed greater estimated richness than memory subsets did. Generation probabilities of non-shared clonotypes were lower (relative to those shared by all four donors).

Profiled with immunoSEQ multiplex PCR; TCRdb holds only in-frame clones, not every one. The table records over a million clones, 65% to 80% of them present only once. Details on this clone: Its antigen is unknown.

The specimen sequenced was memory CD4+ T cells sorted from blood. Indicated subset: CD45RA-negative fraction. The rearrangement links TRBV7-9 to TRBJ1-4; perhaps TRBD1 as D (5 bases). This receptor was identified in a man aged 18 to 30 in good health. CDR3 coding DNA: TGTGCCAGCAGCTTAGCTAGGGACAATGAAAAACTGTTTTTT. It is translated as CASSLARDNEKLFF.